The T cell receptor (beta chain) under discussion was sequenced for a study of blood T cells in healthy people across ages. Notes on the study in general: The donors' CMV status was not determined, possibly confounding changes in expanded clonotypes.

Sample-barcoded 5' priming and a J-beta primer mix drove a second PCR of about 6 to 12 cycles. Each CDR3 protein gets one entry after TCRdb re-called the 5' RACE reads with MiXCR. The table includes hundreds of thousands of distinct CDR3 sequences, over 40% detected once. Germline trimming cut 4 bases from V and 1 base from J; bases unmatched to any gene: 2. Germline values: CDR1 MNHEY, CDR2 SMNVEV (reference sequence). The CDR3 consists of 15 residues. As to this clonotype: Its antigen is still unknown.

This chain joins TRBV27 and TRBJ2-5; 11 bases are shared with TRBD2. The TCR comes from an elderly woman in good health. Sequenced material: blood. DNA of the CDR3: TGTGCCAGCAGTTATAGCGGGGGGGCCCAAGAGACCCAGTACTTC. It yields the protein CASSYSGGAQETQYF.